This is a list of T cell receptor beta chains from one sample in a study of T cell responses to AZD1222 COVID-19 vaccine. The table came from immunoSEQ multiplex PCR; TCRdb's copy has only in-frame clones and leaves some out. The sample holds around 150,000 clones, 85% to 95% seen once. Sequencing used peripheral blood, obtained 28 days after the second AZD1222 dose. The receptors stem from an adult who received the AZD1222 COVID-19 vaccine. The CDR3 runs from the conserved cysteine through the conserved F or W. Each record gives: V gene, clone size, J gene, D gene, CDR3 protein, CDR3 DNA. D genes are given only for firm matches. Size is omitted from some rows. Given values are once, few, many or a class for expanded clones.

TRBV27	once	TRBJ1-5	NA	CASSLTDNQPQHF	TGTGCCAGCAGTTTGACCGATAATCAGCCCCAGCATTTT
TRBV28	NA	TRBJ1-2	NA	CASSLSGIVDYGYTF	TGTGCCAGCAGTTTATCAGGGATAGTGGACTATGGCTACACCTTC
TRBV15	NA	TRBJ2-1	TRBD2	CATSRDPLAGGRNEQFF	TGTGCCACCAGCAGAGATCCGTTAGCGGGAGGGCGGAATGAGCAGTTCTTC
TRBV7-2	NA	TRBJ2-1	TRBD2	CASSLVGLAGNNEQFF	TGTGCCAGCAGCTTAGTGGGGTTAGCGGGGAACAATGAGCAGTTCTTC
TRBV5-1	NA	TRBJ1-5	NA	CASSLAGRNQPQHF	TGCGCCAGCAGCTTGGCAGGGCGCAATCAGCCCCAGCATTTT
TRBV5-1	once	TRBJ1-2	NA	CASSSTTYGYTF	TGCGCCAGCAGCTCCACAACTTATGGCTACACCTTC
TRBV27	NA	TRBJ1-4	NA	CASSTRGGAEKLFF	TGTGCCAGCAGTACCAGGGGCGGTGCTGAAAAACTGTTTTTT
TRBV4-1	once	TRBJ2-1	TRBD2	CASSQYPGLAGGSEQFF	TGCGCCAGCAGCCAGTATCCAGGACTAGCGGGAGGGAGTGAGCAGTTCTTC
TRBV4-1	NA	TRBJ2-2	TRBD1	CASSQPWDRTGELFF	TGCGCCAGCAGCCAACCCTGGGACAGAACCGGGGAGCTGTTTTTT
TRBV2	NA	TRBJ1-4	NA	CASSEALGGNEKLFF	TGTGCCAGCAGTGAAGCGCTCGGGGGGAATGAAAAACTGTTTTTT
TRBV7-8	NA	TRBJ2-7	TRBD1	CASSLTGTGVYEQYF	TGTGCCAGCAGCTTAACCGGGACAGGAGTCTACGAGCAGTACTTC